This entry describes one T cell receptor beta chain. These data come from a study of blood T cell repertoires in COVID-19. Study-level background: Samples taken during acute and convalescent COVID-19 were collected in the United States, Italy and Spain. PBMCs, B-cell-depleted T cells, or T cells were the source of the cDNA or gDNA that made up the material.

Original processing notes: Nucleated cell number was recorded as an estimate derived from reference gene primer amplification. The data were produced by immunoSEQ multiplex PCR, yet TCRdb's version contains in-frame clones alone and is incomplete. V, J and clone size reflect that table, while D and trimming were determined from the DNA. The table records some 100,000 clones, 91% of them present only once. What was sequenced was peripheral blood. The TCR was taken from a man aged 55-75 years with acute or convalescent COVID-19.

The CDR3 spells CASSKADRTGGGKNSPLHF. Written as DNA, the CDR3 is TGTGCCAGCAGCAAAGCGGACCGGACAGGGGGCGGAAAAAACTCACCCCTCCACTTT. The V gene is TRBV21-1, the J gene TRBJ1-6; the table calls TRBD1, which could not be checked here. TRBV21-1 is reported as a pseudogene. The CDR3 has 19 amino acids.